This TCR beta chain appears in the sequencing data of a study of technical replicates of blood from several donors. The data were produced by immunoSEQ multiplex PCR, yet TCRdb's version contains in-frame clones alone and is incomplete. The sample yields about 60,000 clones, around nine tenths seen once. Sequenced sample: PBMCs. The TCR was taken from a human donor in good health. Some clones in this sample may be carry-over from other donors' samples.

For the CDR3, the DNA is TGTGCCAGCAGCCGGGTGGGACTGGCCATGGATACGCAGTATTTT. It encodes CASSRVGLAMDTQYF. This chain joins TRBV5-4 and TRBJ2-3; possible D gene TRBD2, 6 bases. Germline CDR1 is SGHNT and CDR2 is YYREEE (reference sequence). V gave up 4 bases and J gave up 6 bases, with 18 bases separating them. The CDR3 is 15 residues long.